This entry describes one T cell receptor beta chain. Its specificity is not known. The data are from a study of CD8+ T cells in alopecia areata. Treatment specified: oral pan-JAK inhibitor, 5-10 mg twice daily. Peripheral blood and lesional scalp punch biopsies came from alopecia areata patients. RNA extraction and reverse transcription yielded cDNA as sequencing template. Clones were read by immunoSEQ multiplex PCR, and TCRdb kept only the in-frame ones, dropping some. The profile covers more than 200,000 clones, with 40% to 45% appearing a single time and around 3% taken by the ten largest. CDR1 is KGHSH, CDR2 LQKENI, per germline. Trimming left V 3 bases short and J 5 bases short, with 11 bases between. This CDR3 has 14 amino acids. Study-wide findings and caveats: Mice showed TCR sharing more clearly than patients did, possibly owing to HLA.

Sequences were derived from CD4+ T cells sorted from blood, sampled around week 36, from a patient treated with tofacitinib. This rearrangement joins TRBV18 to TRBJ1-5, with unresolved D. The source of this sequence is a human donor with alopecia areata. The CDR3 region is CASSPSAGDQPQHF. The CDR3 region has the DNA TGTGCCAGCTCACCGTCCGCCGGGGATCAGCCCCAGCATTTT.